This TCR beta chain comes out of a study of blood T cell repertoires in COVID-19. Study-wide context: The samples span acute and convalescent COVID-19 from the United States, Italy and Spain.

This clone was seen a handful of times. The V end lost 3 bases, the J end lost 2 bases, and 11 bases lay between the germline ends. The CDR3 runs to 15 residues. Germline CDR1 and CDR2: KGHSH and LQKENI. Here immunoSEQ multiplex PCR was the method, and the copy in TCRdb shows in-frame clones only, minus some. This sample has tens of thousands of clones, with less than 85% found just once. The sequence was obtained from a human donor with acute or convalescent COVID-19. The donor label of this sample is uncertain. Source material: peripheral blood. The V and J genes are TRBV18 and TRBJ1-5, with D uncertain. The CDR3: CASSPGGNGNQPQHF. CDR3 sequence (DNA): TGTGCCAGCTCACCGGGCGGGAATGGCAATCAGCCCCAGCATTTT. Full variable domain (outside the CDR3, taken from reference TRBV18 and TRBJ1-5): NAGVMQNPRHLVRRRGQEARLRCSPMKGHSHVYWYRQLPEEGLKFMVYLQKENIIDESGMPKERFSAEFPKEGPSILRIQQVVRGDSAAYFCASSPGGNGNQPQHFGDGTRLSIL.